This is a list of T cell receptor beta chains from one sample in a study of shared clonotypes between healthy human individuals. Profiling relied on immunoSEQ multiplex PCR, and the TCRdb table lists in-frame clones only, not all of them. The data show about 2 million clones, with roughly 95% seen just once and 0.85% to 1.2% held by the top ten. The sample was naive CD8+ T cells sorted from blood. The origin of the receptors is a man between 18 and 29 years old in good health. CDR3s include the opening cysteine and the closing phenylalanine or tryptophan. The order of the fields is CDR3 DNA, CDR3 protein, clone size, D gene, V gene, J gene. The D gene is left open where the match is weak. Only some rows state a clone size, as once, few, many or a class for expanded clones.

TGTGCCTGGAGTGAGGCTAGCTTTGGAGAGACCCAGTACTTC	CAWSEASFGETQYF	-	-	TRBV30	TRBJ2-5
TGCAGCGCCGCGGGACTAGCGACGGAGACCCAGTACTTC	CSAAGLATETQYF	-	TRBD2	TRBV29-1	TRBJ2-5
TGTGCCAGCAGCTCTAGCCCGGGACTGAGTCCCTACGAGCAGTACTTC	CASSSSPGLSPYEQYF	-	-	TRBV9	TRBJ2-7
TGTGCCAGCAGCTCTCTCGGACAGGGGAAGGAGACCCAGTACTTC	CASSSLGQGKETQYF	-	TRBD1	TRBV7-9	TRBJ2-5
TGTGCCAGCAGCGTAGGAGGGGACTACTACGAGCAGTACTTC	CASSVGGDYYEQYF	-	TRBD2	TRBV9	TRBJ2-7
TGTGCCAGCAGTTACTCGTGGGAGGGCTTATACGAGCAGTACTTC	CASSYSWEGLYEQYF	-	TRBD2	TRBV6-5	TRBJ2-7
TGTGCCAGCAGCTTAGATCTAGGCACCGGGGAGCTGTTTTTT	CASSLDLGTGELFF	-	-	TRBV7-9	TRBJ2-2
TGTGCCAGCACCCCAGGACTAGCGGGGGAGTCTAGCACAGATACGCAGTATTTT	CASTPGLAGESSTDTQYF	-	TRBD2	TRBV9	TRBJ2-3
TGCGCCAGCAGCCATGGGACATCCGGGGGAGCTGGGGCCAACGTCCTGACTTTC	CASSHGTSGGAGANVLTF	-	-	TRBV4-3	TRBJ2-6
TGTGCCAGCAGTTTCGGTGGTGAGCAGTTCTTC	CASSFGGEQFF	-	-	TRBV27	TRBJ2-1
TGTGCCAGCAGTGAATGGACTAGCGGTCACAATGAGCAGTTCTTC	CASSEWTSGHNEQFF	-	TRBD2	TRBV6-1	TRBJ2-1
TGTGCCATCAGTGAAGGCAGCGGGGGGATCTACGAGCAGTACTTC	CAISEGSGGIYEQYF	-	TRBD2	TRBV10-3	TRBJ2-7
TGTGCCATCAGTGAGCCCAGGGTTGGGATCACTGAAGCTTTCTTT	CAISEPRVGITEAFF	-	-	TRBV10-3	TRBJ1-1
TGTGCCAGCGTAGACAGCGCGAACACCGGGGAGCTGTTTTTT	CASVDSANTGELFF	-	-	TRBV9	TRBJ2-2
TGCAGCGTTGGGGGGGGACAGGAGGCCCCCTACGAGCAGTACTTC	CSVGGGQEAPYEQYF	once	-	TRBV29-1	TRBJ2-7
TGTGCCAGCAGCTTGGGCAGGGGGTTGGTTGGCTACACCTTC	CASSLGRGLVGYTF	-	TRBD1	TRBV7-9	TRBJ1-2
TGTGCCAGCAGTTACTCGGAGGGTGACGAGCAGTACTTC	CASSYSEGDEQYF	once	-	TRBV6-5	TRBJ2-7
TGTGCCAGCGGCATCGGGGGTGAGGGAAGGAGCAATCAGCCCCAGCATTTT	CASGIGGEGRSNQPQHF	-	-	TRBV7-9	TRBJ1-5
TGTGCCAGCAGAGTATCACCGGGACAGGAGTACACTGAAGCTTTCTTT	CASRVSPGQEYTEAFF	-	TRBD1	TRBV2	TRBJ1-1
TGTGCCAGCAGCGAGGGGACAGGGGGCGGGTACGAGCAGTACTTC	CASSEGTGGGYEQYF	-	TRBD1	TRBV9	TRBJ2-7
TGTGCCAGCAGTTTATTAGGGGGCAATCAGCCCCAGCATTTT	CASSLLGGNQPQHF	-	-	TRBV27	TRBJ1-5
TGTGCCAGTAGTGAGGCTGTGGGCACTGAAGCTTTCTTT	CASSEAVGTEAFF	-	-	TRBV19	TRBJ1-1
TGTGCCAGCAGTGATCGTACTGAGCAGTTCTTC	CASSDRTEQFF	-	-	TRBV2	TRBJ2-1
TGTGCCAGCAGTGATTGGCCGAACACTGAAGCTTTCTTT	CASSDWPNTEAFF	-	-	TRBV2	TRBJ1-1
TGTGCCAGCAGCTTTAGAGTATTCCGCACAGATACGCAGTATTTT	CASSFRVFRTDTQYF	-	-	TRBV11-2	TRBJ2-3
TGTGCCAGCAGTACTCTAGTAGGGCACCGGGAGCTGTTTTTT	CASSTLVGHRELFF	-	-	TRBV27	TRBJ2-2
TGTGCCTGGAGTCCAACTGTTGTGGGCTATGGCTACACCTTC	CAWSPTVVGYGYTF	few	-	TRBV30	TRBJ1-2
TGCGCCAGCAGCCAAGTTACCGGGACGTCCTATGGCTACACCTTC	CASSQVTGTSYGYTF	-	-	TRBV4-3	TRBJ1-2
TGTGCCAGCAGTTTCTGGTCTAGCGGGGGGGCATCAGATACGCAGTATTTT	CASSFWSSGGASDTQYF	-	TRBD2	TRBV27	TRBJ2-3
TGTGCCAGCAGTTTAAAGGGGGGACGGTACGAGCAGTACTTC	CASSLKGGRYEQYF	-	-	TRBV27	TRBJ2-7
TGCGCCAGCAGCTTGGTGGACGACTACGAGCAGTACTTC	CASSLVDDYEQYF	-	-	TRBV5-1	TRBJ2-7
TGTGCCAGCCAGGGCAGTGAAGAGACCCAGTACTTC	CASQGSEETQYF	-	-	TRBV7-9	TRBJ2-5
TGTGCCAGCAGCCCGGACAGGGGCGTTAATCAGCCCCAGCATTTT	CASSPDRGVNQPQHF	once	TRBD1	TRBV9	TRBJ1-5
TGTGCCAGCAGCGTGGGGACTCCAGACAAACTGTTTTTT	CASSVGTPDKLFF	-	-	TRBV9	TRBJ1-4
TGCGCCAGCAGTGAAGCGACAGGGGGTTTAGTCGAGCAGTACTTC	CASSEATGGLVEQYF	-	TRBD1	TRBV10-2	TRBJ2-7
TGTGCCAGCAGCCAGAGGACAGCTGCTAACTATGGCTACACCTTC	CASSQRTAANYGYTF	-	-	TRBV5-4	TRBJ1-2
TGTGCCAGCAGCTTAGGACTAGCGGACGCGTACGAGCAGTACTTC	CASSLGLADAYEQYF	-	TRBD2	TRBV11-2	TRBJ2-7
TGTGCCAGCCTTTATGTCGGGAGGGCCGCCCAGTACTTC	CASLYVGRAAQYF	-	TRBD2	TRBV2	TRBJ2-5
TGTGCCTTTTCTTCAGGGGATCATAGCAATCAGCCCCAGCATTTT	CAFSSGDHSNQPQHF	-	-	TRBV30	TRBJ1-5
TGCGCCAGCAGTGAGTCAACCGTCTACGAGCAGTACTTC	CASSESTVYEQYF	-	-	TRBV10-2	TRBJ2-7
TGTGCCAGCAGTCCCCCCCGGGGGGGGTACGAGCAGTACTTC	CASSPPRGGYEQYF	once	TRBD2	TRBV7-9	TRBJ2-7
TGCGCCAGCAGCCAAGAGGGGACTATCAACACCTACGAGCAGTACTTC	CASSQEGTINTYEQYF	-	TRBD2	TRBV4-1	TRBJ2-7
TGTGCCACCTTCGGGGGGGGCAATGAGCAGTTCTTC	CATFGGGNEQFF	-	TRBD2	TRBV11-2	TRBJ2-1
TGCGCCAGCAGCCAAGATCCCGGGACAGGGGTCCCAGATACGCAGTATTTT	CASSQDPGTGVPDTQYF	-	TRBD1	TRBV4-1	TRBJ2-3
TGTGCCAGCAGCGTCGACGGGAACGTGAGGAACACTGAAGCTTTCTTT	CASSVDGNVRNTEAFF	-	-	TRBV9	TRBJ1-1
TGTGCCAGCAGCGCCGAGGCTTCCTCCTACGAGCAGTACTTC	CASSAEASSYEQYF	-	-	TRBV7-6	TRBJ2-7
TGTGCCAGCAGCCCCCGGGACAGCATATATATGCCCCAGTACTTC	CASSPRDSIYMPQYF	-	TRBD1	TRBV7-9	TRBJ2-5
TGCGCCAGCAGCTTGGAGGGCCCCTCCTACGAGCAGTACTTC	CASSLEGPSYEQYF	-	-	TRBV5-1	TRBJ2-7
TGTGCCAGCAGTCTAGCCCCGGGCCTCCGGGAGACCCAGTACTTC	CASSLAPGLRETQYF	-	-	TRBV27	TRBJ2-5
TGTGCCAGCAGTTTAAAAGCGGGGCGGGGAGATACGCAGTATTTT	CASSLKAGRGDTQYF	-	TRBD2	TRBV6-6	TRBJ2-3
TGTGCCAGCAGTTTGGAGGGGACCCAAGATACGCAGTATTTT	CASSLEGTQDTQYF	-	-	TRBV28	TRBJ2-3
TGTGCCAGCAGCAGCACTAGCGGGAAATCCTACGAGCAGTACTTC	CASSSTSGKSYEQYF	-	TRBD2	TRBV13	TRBJ2-7
TGTGCCAGCAGCTCTGGCGGCTCTGGAAACACCATATATTTT	CASSSGGSGNTIYF	-	-	TRBV13	TRBJ1-3
TGTGCCAGCAGCTTGGGCAGGGCGGTAAATGAGCAGTTCTTC	CASSLGRAVNEQFF	once	-	TRBV5-6	TRBJ2-1